The 9 T cell receptor beta chains in this list originate from one sample, sequenced in a study of T cell responses to AZD1222 COVID-19 vaccine. TCRdb's copy holds only in-frame clones and misses some; the assay was immunoSEQ multiplex PCR. The table lists roughly 150,000 clones, 87% of them singletons. This sample comprised peripheral blood, obtained 28 days after the second AZD1222 dose. These receptors were obtained from an adult who received the AZD1222 COVID-19 vaccine.

This chain uses TRBV5-1 with TRBJ2-3; a weak D match, TRBD1 (6 bases). The CDR3 extends over 18 amino acids. V was cut by 0 bases and J by 5 bases, with 22 bases left in between. CDR1 is SGHRS and CDR2 is YFSETQ in the germline V gene. The CDR3 loop reads CASSLASGGSHYIDTQYF. The CDR3 DNA sequence: TGCGCCAGCAGCTTGGCCTCTGGGGGCTCCCATTATATAGATACGCAGTATTTT. Complete variable domain (other parts from reference TRBV5-1 and TRBJ2-3): KAGVTQTPRYLIKTRGQQVTLSCSPISGHRSVSWYQQTPGQGLQFLFEYFSETQRNKGNFPGRFSGRQFSNSRSEMNVSTLELGDSALYLCASSLASGGSHYIDTQYFGPGTRLTVL.

The gene calls are TRBV9 and TRBJ2-5, with D unresolved. The germline CDR1 and CDR2 sequences are SGDLS and YYNGEE. CDR3 size: 14 residues. The V end was cut by 3 bases, the J end by 5 bases, with 14 bases between. The CDR3 loop reads CASSARVVGETQYF. The DNA for the CDR3 is TGTGCCAGCAGCGCCCGGGTCGTTGGGGAGACCCAGTACTTC.

The CDR3 spells CASSMGPPGSSNEQYF. CDR3 coding DNA: TGTGCCAGTAGTATGGGCCCGCCGGGCAGTTCTAACGAGCAGTACTTC. The rearrangement uses TRBV19 and TRBJ2-7; no reliable D call. CDR3 length equals 16 residues. V was clipped by 3 bases and J by 5 bases, with 20 bases between them. CDR1 is LNHDA, CDR2 SQIVND, per germline (reference sequence).

This chain links TRBV19 with TRBJ1-3, with D tentatively TRBD1 (6 bases). V was pared by 7 bases and J by 0 bases, with 10 bases between. Looked up from germline, CDR1 is LNHDA and CDR2 is SQIVND (reference sequence). This CDR3 is built from 14 residues. The chain's CDR3 is CASTRGSSGNTIYF. The CDR3 DNA reads TGTGCCAGTACCAGGGGTTCCTCTGGAAACACCATATATTTT. The variable domain in full, completed from reference TRBV19 and TRBJ1-3, reads DGGITQSPKYLFRKEGQNVTLSCEQNLNHDAMYWYRQDPGQGLRLIYYSQIVNDFQKGDIAEGYSVSREKKESFPLTVTSAQKNPTAFYLCASTRGSSGNTIYFGEGSWLTVV.

The chain is built from TRBV30 and TRBJ1-6; no firm D call. Trimming removed 4 bases at V and 7 bases at J, with 11 bases between. The V gene's germline CDR1 is GTSNPN and CDR2 SVGIG (reference sequence). The CDR3 runs 13 residues. The CDR3 sequence is CAWKEVVNSPLHF. The CDR3 coding sequence is TGTGCCTGGAAGGAGGTAGTAAATTCACCCCTCCACTTT.

The chain carries TRBV5-1 and TRBJ2-3; 13 bases agree with TRBD2. The CDR3 loop spans 14 amino acids. Germline V gene lookup returns CDR1 SGHRS and CDR2 YFSETQ. V gave up 6 bases and J gave up 4 bases; unmatched junction bases: 2. CDR3 nucleotide sequence: TGCGCCAGCAAACTAGCGGGAGGGTCAGATACGCAGTATTTT. Protein sequence: CASKLAGGSDTQYF.

The rearrangement uses TRBV5-4 and TRBJ2-5; the match to TRBD2 covers 8 bases. The CDR3 covers 17 residues. Germline CDR1 is SGHNT and CDR2 is YYREEE (reference sequence). Unmatched junction bases numbered 15, after V lost 3 bases and J lost 5 bases. The CDR3 DNA follows: TGTGCCAGCAGCTCCCCTGCCCGTAGGAGCGGGAGTGAGACCCAGTACTTC. It yields the protein CASSSPARRSGSETQYF.

The chain links TRBV6-2 or TRBV6-3 to TRBJ2-3, with no clear D. The germline V gene encodes CDR1 MNHEY and CDR2 SVGEGT. V was clipped by 6 bases and J by 6 bases, with 13 bases between them. The CDR3 is made up of 13 amino acids. As DNA, the CDR3 is TGTGCCAGCAGCATCCCAGAGTGGGATACGCAGTATTTT. Protein product: CASSIPEWDTQYF.

The chain is built from TRBV25-1 and TRBJ2-5; 11 nucleotides align to TRBD1. In germline, CDR1 is MGHDK, CDR2 SYGVNS. The CDR3 is 15 amino acids. V shed 1 base, J shed 4 bases, and the junction held 2 bases outside the gene matches. The CDR3 spells CASSELGTGGETQYF. The DNA of the CDR3 is TGTGCCAGCAGTGAATTGGGGACAGGGGGAGAGACCCAGTACTTC.